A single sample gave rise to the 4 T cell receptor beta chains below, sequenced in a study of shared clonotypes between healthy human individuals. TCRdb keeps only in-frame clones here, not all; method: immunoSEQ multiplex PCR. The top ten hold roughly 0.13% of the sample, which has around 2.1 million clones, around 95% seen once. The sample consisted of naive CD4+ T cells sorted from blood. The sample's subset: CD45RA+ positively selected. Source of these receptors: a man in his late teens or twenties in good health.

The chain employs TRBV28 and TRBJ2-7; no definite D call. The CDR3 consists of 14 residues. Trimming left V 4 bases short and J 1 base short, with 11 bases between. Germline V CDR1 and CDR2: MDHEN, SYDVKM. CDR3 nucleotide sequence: TGTGCCAGCAGTTCGGTGGCAGTATCCTACGAGCAGTACTTC. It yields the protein CASSSVAVSYEQYF.

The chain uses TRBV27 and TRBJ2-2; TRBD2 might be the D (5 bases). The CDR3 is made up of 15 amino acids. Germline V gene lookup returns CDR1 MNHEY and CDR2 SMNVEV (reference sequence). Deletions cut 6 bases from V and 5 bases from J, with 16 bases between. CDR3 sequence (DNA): TGTGCCAGCAGAGCGGAGATGGGCGGGACCGGGGAGCTGTTTTTT. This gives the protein CASRAEMGGTGELFF.

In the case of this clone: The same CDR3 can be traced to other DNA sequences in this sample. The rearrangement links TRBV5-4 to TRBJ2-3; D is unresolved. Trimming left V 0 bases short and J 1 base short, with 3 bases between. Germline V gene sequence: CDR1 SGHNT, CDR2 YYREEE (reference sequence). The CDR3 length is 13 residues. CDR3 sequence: CASSLAGTDTQYF. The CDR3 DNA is TGTGCCAGCAGCTTGGCGGGCACAGATACGCAGTATTTT.

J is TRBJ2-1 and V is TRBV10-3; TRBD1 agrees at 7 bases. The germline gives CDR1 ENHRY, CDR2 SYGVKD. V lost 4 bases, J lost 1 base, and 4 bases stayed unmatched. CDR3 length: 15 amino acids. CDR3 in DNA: TGTGCCATCAGTGGTACAGGGGAGTCCTACAATGAGCAGTTCTTC. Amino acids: CAISGTGESYNEQFF.